This T cell receptor (beta chain) was recorded in a study of cytomegalovirus exposure and HLA in healthy donors. Whole-study findings and limits: Segments of the TCR beta V type were, in most cases, productive about 87% or about 30% of the time in an earlier analysis.

About this clone: As yet, its antigen is unknown.

The PCR was carried out with 60 Vbeta primers and 13 Jbeta primers. In the original analysis: Unique TCR beta chains numbered approximately 80 million in a later analysis, with approximately 10 million shared. The table came from immunoSEQ multiplex PCR; TCRdb's copy has only in-frame clones and leaves some out. D and trimming were read from the DNA, whereas the V and J calls and clone size are those reported in that table. The sample lists about 160,000 clones; around 80% were seen once. The CDR3 spans 13 residues. The germline V gene has CDR1 MNHNS and CDR2 SASEGT. The J segment lost 5 bases and the V segment lost 11 bases, leaving 8 bases of the junction unmatched.

The chain uses TRBV6-1 and TRBJ2-2, with 7 bases identical to TRBD2. Sequencing was performed on PBMCs. The sequence was obtained from a woman aged 18-35 years in good health and CMV-seronegative. The chain's CDR3 is CAGRWGGTGELFF. Written as DNA, the CDR3 is TGTGCCGGTAGATGGGGGGGGACCGGGGAGCTGTTTTTT.